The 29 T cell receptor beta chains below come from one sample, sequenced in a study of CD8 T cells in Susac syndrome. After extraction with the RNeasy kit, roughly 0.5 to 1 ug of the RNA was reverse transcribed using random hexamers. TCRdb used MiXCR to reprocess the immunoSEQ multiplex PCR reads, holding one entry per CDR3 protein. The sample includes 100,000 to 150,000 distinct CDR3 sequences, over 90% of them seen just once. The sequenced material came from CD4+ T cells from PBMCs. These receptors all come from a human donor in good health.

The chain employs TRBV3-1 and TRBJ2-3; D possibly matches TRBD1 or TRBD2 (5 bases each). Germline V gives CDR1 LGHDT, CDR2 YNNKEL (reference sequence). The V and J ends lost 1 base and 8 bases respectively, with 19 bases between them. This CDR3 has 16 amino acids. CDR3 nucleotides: TGTGCCAGCAGCCAAGCTATGTGGGGACGAGGGAGTACGCAGTATTTT. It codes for CASSQAMWGRGSTQYF.

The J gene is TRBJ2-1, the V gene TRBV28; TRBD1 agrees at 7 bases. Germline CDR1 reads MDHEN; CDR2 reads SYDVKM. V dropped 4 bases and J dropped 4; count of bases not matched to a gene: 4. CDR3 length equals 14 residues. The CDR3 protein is CASSSGQTYNEQFF. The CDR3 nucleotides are TGTGCCAGCAGTTCGGGACAGACGTACAATGAGCAGTTCTTC.

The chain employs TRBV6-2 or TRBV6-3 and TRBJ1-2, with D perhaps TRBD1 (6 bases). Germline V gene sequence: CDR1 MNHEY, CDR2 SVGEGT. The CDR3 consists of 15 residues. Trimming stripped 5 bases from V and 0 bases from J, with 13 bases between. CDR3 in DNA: TGTGCCAGCAGTCGAACAGGGCGGACTAACTATGGCTACACCTTC. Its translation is CASSRTGRTNYGYTF.

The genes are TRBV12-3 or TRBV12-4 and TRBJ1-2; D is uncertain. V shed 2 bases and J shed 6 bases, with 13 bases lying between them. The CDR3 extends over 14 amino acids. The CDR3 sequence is CASSLSGRVHGYTF. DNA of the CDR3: TGTGCCAGCAGTTTATCCGGGAGAGTCCATGGCTACACCTTC.

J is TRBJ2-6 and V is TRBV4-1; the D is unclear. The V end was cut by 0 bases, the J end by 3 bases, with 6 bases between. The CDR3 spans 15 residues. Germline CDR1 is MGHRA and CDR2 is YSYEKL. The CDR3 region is CASSQDTGGANVLTF. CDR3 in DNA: TGCGCCAGCAGCCAAGATACCGGTGGGGCCAACGTCCTGACTTTC.

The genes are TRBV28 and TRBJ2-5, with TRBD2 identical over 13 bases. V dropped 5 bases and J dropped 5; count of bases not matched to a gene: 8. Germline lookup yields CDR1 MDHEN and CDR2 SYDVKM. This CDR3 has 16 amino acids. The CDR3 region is CASSPIRTSGSETQYF. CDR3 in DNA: TGTGCCAGCAGTCCTATCCGGACTAGCGGGAGTGAGACCCAGTACTTC.

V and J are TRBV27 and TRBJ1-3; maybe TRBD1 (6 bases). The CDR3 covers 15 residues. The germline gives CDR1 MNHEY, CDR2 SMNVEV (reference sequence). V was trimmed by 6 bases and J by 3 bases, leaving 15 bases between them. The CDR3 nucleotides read TGTGCCAGCAGCCGGGACAAGGGCCTTGGAAACACCATATATTTT. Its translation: CASSRDKGLGNTIYF.

This chain's CDR3 is CASSKRDSSSYNEQFF. The CDR3 nucleotides are TGTGCCAGTAGTAAGAGGGACTCCAGCTCCTACAATGAGCAGTTCTTC. The chain recombines TRBV19 with TRBJ2-1; maybe TRBD2 (6 bases). The CDR3 has 16 residues. The ends were cut back, 4 bases at V and 0 bases at J, with 13 bases in the middle. Germline CDR1 and CDR2: LNHDA and SQIVND (reference sequence).

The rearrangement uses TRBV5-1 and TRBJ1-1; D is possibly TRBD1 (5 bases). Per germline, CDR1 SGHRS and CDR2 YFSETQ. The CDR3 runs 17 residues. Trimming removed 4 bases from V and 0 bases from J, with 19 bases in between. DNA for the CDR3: TGCGCCAGCAGCCGAGAACCACTACCACAGGTGAACACTGAAGCTTTCTTT. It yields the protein CASSREPLPQVNTEAFF.

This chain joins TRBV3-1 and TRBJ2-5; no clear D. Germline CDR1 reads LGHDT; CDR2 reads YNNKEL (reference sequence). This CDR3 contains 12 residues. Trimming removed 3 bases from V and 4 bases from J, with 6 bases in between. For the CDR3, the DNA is TGTGCCAGCAGCCAGAGACGAGAGACCCAGTACTTC. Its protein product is CASSQRRETQYF.

The CDR3: CASSIRSQETQYF. DNA for the CDR3: TGTGCCAGCAGTATACGGAGCCAAGAGACCCAGTACTTC. This chain connects TRBV12-3 or TRBV12-4 to TRBJ2-5; the D is unclear. With 5 bases removed from V and 1 base from J, the gap between germline ends came to 8 bases. The CDR3 covers 13 residues.

CDR3: CASTARTSGSADTQYF. In nucleotides, the CDR3 is TGTGCCAGTACCGCAAGGACTAGCGGGAGTGCAGATACGCAGTATTTT. J is TRBJ2-3 and V is TRBV19; the match to TRBD2 covers 13 bases. With 7 bases clipped from V and 4 bases from J, the junction kept 8 bases outside the gene matches. The CDR3 length is 16 residues. The germline gives CDR1 LNHDA, CDR2 SQIVND (reference sequence).

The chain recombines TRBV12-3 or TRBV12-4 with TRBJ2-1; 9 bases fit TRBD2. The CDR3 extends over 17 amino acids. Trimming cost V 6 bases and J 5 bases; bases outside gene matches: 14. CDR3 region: CASSHTGLAGGNNEQFF. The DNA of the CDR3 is TGTGCCAGCAGCCACACAGGGCTCGCGGGAGGGAACAATGAGCAGTTCTTC.

CDR3 in DNA: TGTGCCAGCAGCCCCCTTTGGAGCTCCTACGAGCAGTACTTC. It encodes CASSPLWSSYEQYF. The gene calls are TRBV3-1 and TRBJ2-7, with no clear D. The germline CDR1 and CDR2 sequences are LGHDT and YNNKEL (reference sequence). The CDR3 contains 14 residues. V lost 4 bases to trimming and J lost 0 bases, with 10 bases between them.

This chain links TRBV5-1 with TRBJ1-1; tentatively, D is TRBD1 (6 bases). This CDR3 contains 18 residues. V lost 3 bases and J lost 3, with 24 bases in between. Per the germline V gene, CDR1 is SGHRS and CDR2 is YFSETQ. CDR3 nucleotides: TGCGCCAGCAGCTCGCTTTTCCTGGGGGCTCTAGAGGACACTGAAGCTTTCTTT. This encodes CASSSLFLGALEDTEAFF.

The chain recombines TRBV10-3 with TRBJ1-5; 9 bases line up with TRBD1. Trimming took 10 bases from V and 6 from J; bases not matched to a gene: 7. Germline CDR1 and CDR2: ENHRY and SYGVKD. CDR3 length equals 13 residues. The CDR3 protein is CATSDRGSQPQHF. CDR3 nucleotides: TGTGCCACCTCGGACAGGGGCAGTCAGCCCCAGCATTTT.

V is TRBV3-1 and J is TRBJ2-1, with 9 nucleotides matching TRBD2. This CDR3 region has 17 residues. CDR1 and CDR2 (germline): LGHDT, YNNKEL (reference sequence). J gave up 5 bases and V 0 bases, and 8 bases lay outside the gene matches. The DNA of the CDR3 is TGTGCCAGCAGCCAAGATCCTCTAGCGGGAACGCACAATGAGCAGTTCTTC. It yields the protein CASSQDPLAGTHNEQFF.

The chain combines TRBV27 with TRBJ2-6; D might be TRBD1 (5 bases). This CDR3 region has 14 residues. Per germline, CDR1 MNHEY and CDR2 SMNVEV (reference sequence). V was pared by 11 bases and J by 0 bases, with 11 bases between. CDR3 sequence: CAAKGISGANVLTF. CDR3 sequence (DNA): TGTGCCGCAAAGGGGATCTCTGGGGCCAACGTCCTGACTTTC. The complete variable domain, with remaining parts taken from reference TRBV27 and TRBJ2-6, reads EAQVTQNPRYLITVTGKKLTVTCSQNMNHEYMSWYRQDPGLGLRQIYYSMNVEVTDKGDVPEGYKVSRKEKRNFPLILESPSPNQTSLYFCAAKGISGANVLTFGAGSRLTVL.

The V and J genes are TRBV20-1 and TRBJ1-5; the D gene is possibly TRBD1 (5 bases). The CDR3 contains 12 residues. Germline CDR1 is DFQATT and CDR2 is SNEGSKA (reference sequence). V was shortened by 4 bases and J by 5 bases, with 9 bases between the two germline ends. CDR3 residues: CSAISGHQPQHF. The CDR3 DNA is TGCAGTGCTATTTCAGGGCATCAGCCCCAGCATTTT.

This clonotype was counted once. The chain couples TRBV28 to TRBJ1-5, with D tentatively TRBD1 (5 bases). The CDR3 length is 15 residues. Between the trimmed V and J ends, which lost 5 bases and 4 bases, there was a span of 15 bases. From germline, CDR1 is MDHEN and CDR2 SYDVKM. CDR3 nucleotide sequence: TGTGCCAGCAGTCAACCCTCGGGGCGAAATCAGCCCCAGCATTTT. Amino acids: CASSQPSGRNQPQHF.

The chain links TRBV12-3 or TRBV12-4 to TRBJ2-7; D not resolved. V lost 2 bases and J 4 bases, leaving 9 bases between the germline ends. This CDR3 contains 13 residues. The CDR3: CASSLIKGYEQYF. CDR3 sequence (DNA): TGTGCCAGCAGTTTAATAAAGGGTTACGAGCAGTACTTC.

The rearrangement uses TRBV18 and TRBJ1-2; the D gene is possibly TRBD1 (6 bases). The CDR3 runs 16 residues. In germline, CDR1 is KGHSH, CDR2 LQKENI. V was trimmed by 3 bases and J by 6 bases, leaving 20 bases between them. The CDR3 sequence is CASSPAEVGGPDGYTF. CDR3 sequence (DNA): TGTGCCAGCTCACCGGCAGAGGTCGGGGGGCCAGATGGCTACACCTTC.

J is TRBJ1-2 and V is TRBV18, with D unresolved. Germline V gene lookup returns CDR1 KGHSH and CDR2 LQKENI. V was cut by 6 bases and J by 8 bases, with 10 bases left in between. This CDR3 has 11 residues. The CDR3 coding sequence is TGTGCCAGCTCCCGGGAGGAGGGCTACACCTTC. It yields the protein CASSREEGYTF.

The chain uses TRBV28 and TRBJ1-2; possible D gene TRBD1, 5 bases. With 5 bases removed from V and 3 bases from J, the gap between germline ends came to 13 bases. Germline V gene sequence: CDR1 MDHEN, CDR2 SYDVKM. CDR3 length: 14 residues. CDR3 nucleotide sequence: TGTGCCAGCAGTATAATCAGGGAGGACTATGGCTACACCTTC. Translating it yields CASSIIREDYGYTF.

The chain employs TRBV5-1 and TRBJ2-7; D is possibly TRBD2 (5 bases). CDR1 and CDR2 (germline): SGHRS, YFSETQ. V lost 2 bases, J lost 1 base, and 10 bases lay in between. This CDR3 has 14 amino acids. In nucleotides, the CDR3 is TGCGCCAGCAGCTTTGCCCGGGGATCCTACGAGCAGTACTTC. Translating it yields CASSFARGSYEQYF.

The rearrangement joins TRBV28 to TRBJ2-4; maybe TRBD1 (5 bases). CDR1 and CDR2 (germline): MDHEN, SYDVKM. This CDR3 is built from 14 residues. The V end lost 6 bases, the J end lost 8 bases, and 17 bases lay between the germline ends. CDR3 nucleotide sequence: TGTGCCAGCAGAGCCCGCAGCAGGGTATACATTCAGTACTTC. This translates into CASRARSRVYIQYF.

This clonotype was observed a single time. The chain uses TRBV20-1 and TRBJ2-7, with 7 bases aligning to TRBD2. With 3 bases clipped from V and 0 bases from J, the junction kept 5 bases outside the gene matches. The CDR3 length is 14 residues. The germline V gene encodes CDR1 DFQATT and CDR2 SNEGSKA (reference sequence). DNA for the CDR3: TGCAGTGCTAGGGGGGGAGGGCTCTCCTACGAGCAGTACTTC. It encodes CSARGGGLSYEQYF.

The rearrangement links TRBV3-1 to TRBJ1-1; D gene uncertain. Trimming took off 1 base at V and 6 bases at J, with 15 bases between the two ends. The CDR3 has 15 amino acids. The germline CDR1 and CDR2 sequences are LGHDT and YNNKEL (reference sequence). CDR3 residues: CASSQGSGPWAEAFF. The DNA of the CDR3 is TGTGCCAGCAGCCAAGGGAGTGGGCCTTGGGCTGAAGCTTTCTTT. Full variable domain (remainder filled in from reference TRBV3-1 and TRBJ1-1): DTAVSQTPKYLVTQMGNDKSIKCEQNLGHDTMYWYKQDSKKFLKIMFSYNNKELIINETVPNRFSPKSPDKAHLNLHINSLELGDSAVYFCASSQGSGPWAEAFFGQGTRLTVV.

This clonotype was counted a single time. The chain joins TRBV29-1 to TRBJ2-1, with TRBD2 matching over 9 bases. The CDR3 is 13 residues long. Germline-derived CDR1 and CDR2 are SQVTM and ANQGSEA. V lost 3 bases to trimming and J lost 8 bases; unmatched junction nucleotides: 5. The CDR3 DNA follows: TGCAGCGTTGAGGCGGGAGGGCCACATGAGCAGTTCTTC. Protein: CSVEAGGPHEQFF.